The source of this T cell receptor beta chain is a study of CXCR3-negative and CXCR3-positive naive CD8 T cells (dated by TCRdb to the late 2010s). Regarding the complete study: In total, some 150 million TRB reads were obtained, which works out to roughly 1.5 +/- 0.3 million reads per library. The diversity and physicochemical repertoire analyses included more than ten donors pooled from two independent experiments. For the TRBV-TRBJ cluster analysis, the naive subsets came from roughly 5 donors, while the memory cells came from 3 donors. General conclusions and limits of the study: TRB CDR3s from CXCR3-positive naive cells showed higher hydrophobicity (lower Kidera factor 4), lower energy, and higher strength and volume indices than CXCR3-negative naive cells. Naive CXCR3-negative and CXCR3-positive cells from the same donor showed similar TRBV-TRBJ usage, whereas memory cells showed distinct patterns. Freshly isolated PBMCs were used for most assays because CXCR3 expression partially decreased after cryopreservation. Comparably high repertoire diversity was found in both naive subsets, whereas much lower repertoire diversity was found in memory CD8+ T cells. Because surface CD5, which has been linked to self-reactivity in mice, was comparable between naive subsets, TCR interaction strength was also inferred from TRB CDR3 physicochemical properties.

Instrument on record: NextSeq 550. The Human TCR Profiling Kit (MiLaboratory) was used to make UMI-labeled 5' RACE TRB cDNA libraries. The full amount of extracted RNA was used for cDNA synthesis, and the full amount of resulting cDNA was used for PCR amplification. Libraries were prepared in parallel using an identical number of PCR cycles. Concerning the study's data processing: With a requirement of at least two reads per UMI, MIGEC and MiXCR extracted about 50,000 +/- 10,000 unique UMI-labeled TRB cDNA molecules per library. Each library averaged about 40,000 +/- 10,000 functional in-frame TRB CDR3 nucleotide clonotypes without stop codons. After downsampling to 5000 UMI-labeled TRB molecules per sample, diversity metrics, including normalized Shannon-Wiener and Chao1, were computed in VDJtools. VDJtools was used to calculate clonotype-size-weighted physicochemical properties of the central five CDR3 residues, namely interaction energy, strength, volume and Kidera factor 4. TCRdb reanalyzed the reads, keeping one entry per CDR3 protein sequence and omitting DNA. The authors' filters were not applied to this entry. The sample's table lists a count of about 120,000 distinct CDR3 sequences. The ten largest clones represent around 0.5% of the sample.

A remark on this clonotype: Its antigen remains unidentified.

The CDR3 contains 12 residues, cysteine and phenylalanine counted. This entry has no DNA. According to the germline V gene, CDR1 reads SQVTM and CDR2 reads ANQGSEA. For each CD8+ T cell subset, flow sorting was done in triplicate, and 250,000 to 300,000 cells per subset went directly into RLT lysis buffer. Naive CD8+ T cells were defined stringently as CD45RO-CCR7+CD27+CD95- to exclude memory contaminants. Peripheral blood mononuclear cells were isolated from buffy coats by standard density gradient centrifugation. A FACSAria III was used to flow-sort naive CD8+ T cells into CXCR3-negative and CXCR3-positive populations. An RNeasy Mini Kit was used to extract total RNA from the sorted cells.

The specimen was naive CXCR3- CD8+ T cells from blood. Taken with the paper, the label for cell subset or site translates to: CD45RO-CCR7+CD27+CD95- naive CD8+ T cells lacking CXCR3 (TNR3-). Rearrangement joined TRBV29-1 to TRBJ2-7; there is no DNA to check the TCRdb D call of TRBD1. This receptor was obtained from a human donor in good health. Some clones in this sample may be carry-over from other donors' samples. The encoded CDR3 is CSVEKQGYEQYF.